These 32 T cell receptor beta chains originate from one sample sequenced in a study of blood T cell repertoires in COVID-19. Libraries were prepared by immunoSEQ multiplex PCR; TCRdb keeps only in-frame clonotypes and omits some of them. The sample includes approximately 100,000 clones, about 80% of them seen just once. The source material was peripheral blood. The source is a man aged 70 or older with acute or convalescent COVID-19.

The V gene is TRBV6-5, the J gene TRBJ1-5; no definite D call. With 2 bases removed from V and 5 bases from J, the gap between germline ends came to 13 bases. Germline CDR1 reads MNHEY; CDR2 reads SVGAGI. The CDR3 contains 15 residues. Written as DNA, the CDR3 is TGTGCCAGCAGTTACAACGGCCCCGGGTATCAGCCCCAGCATTTT. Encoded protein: CASSYNGPGYQPQHF.

This chain's CDR3 is CASSGRNQGRGSWRNTGELFF. The CDR3 coding sequence is TGTGCCAGCAGCGGACGAAATCAGGGGCGCGGCTCCTGGAGGAACACCGGGGAGCTGTTTTTT. The rearrangement links TRBV9 to TRBJ2-2; perhaps TRBD1 as D (6 bases). Trimming removed 3 bases at V and 1 base at J, with 28 bases between. Germline V CDR1 and CDR2: SGDLS, YYNGEE. The CDR3 covers 21 residues.

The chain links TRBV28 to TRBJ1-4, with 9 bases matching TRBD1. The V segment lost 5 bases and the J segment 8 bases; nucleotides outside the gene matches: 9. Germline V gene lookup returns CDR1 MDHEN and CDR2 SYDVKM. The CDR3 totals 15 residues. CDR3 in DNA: TGTGCCAGCAGTCCCGGGGACAGGGTTGGGGAAAAACTGTTTTTT. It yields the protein CASSPGDRVGEKLFF.

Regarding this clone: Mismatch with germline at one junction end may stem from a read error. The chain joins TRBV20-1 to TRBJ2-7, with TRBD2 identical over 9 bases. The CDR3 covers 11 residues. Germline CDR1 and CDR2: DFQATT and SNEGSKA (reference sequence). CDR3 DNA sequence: TGCAGTGCTTCCTGGATAGCGGGAGATGCCTTC. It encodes CSASWIAGDAF.

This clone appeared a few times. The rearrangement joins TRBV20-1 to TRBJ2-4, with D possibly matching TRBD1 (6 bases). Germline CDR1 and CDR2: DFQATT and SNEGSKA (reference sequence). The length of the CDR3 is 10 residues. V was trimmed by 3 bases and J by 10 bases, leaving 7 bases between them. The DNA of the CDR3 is TGCAGTGCTAGCAGGGGTATTCAGTACTTC. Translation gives CSASRGIQYF.

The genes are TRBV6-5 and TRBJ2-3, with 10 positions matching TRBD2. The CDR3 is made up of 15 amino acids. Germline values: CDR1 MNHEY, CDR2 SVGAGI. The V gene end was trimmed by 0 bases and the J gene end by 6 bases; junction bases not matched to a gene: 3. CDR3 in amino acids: CASSYSSGRADTQYF. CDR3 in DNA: TGTGCCAGCAGTTACTCGAGCGGGAGGGCTGATACGCAGTATTTT.

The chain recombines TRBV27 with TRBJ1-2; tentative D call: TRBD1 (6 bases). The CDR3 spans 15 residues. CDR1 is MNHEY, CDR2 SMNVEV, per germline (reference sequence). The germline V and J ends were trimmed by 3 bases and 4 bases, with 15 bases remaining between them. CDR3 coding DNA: TGTGCCAGCAGTTTGCAGGGGTCCGACCCCTATGGCTACACCTTC. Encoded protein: CASSLQGSDPYGYTF.

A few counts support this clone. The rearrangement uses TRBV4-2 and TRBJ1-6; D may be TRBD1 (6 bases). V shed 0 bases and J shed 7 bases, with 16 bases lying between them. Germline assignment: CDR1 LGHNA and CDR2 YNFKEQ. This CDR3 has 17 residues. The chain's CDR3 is CASSQDHSLTGNSPLHF. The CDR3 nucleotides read TGTGCCAGCAGCCAAGATCACAGCCTGACAGGAAATTCACCCCTCCACTTT.

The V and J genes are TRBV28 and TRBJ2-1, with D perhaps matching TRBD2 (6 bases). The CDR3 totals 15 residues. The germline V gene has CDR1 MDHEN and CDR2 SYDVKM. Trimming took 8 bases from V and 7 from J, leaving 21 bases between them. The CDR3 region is CASHPRDLLWNEQFF. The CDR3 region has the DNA TGTGCCAGCCATCCCCGGGACTTACTATGGAATGAGCAGTTCTTC.

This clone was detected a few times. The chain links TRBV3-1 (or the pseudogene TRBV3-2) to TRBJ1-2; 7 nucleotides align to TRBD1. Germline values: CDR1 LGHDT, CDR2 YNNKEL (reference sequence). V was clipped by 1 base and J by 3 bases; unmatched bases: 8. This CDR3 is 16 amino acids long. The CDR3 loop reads CASSQVGQARDYGYTF. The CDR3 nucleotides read TGTGCCAGCAGCCAAGTCGGACAGGCAAGGGACTATGGCTACACCTTC.

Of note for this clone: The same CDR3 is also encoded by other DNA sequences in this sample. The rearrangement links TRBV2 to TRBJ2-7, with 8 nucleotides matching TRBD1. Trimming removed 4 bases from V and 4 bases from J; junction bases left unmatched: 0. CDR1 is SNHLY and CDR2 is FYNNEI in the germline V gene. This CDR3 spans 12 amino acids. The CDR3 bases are TGTGCCAGCAGTGGACAGGGGTACGAGCAGTACTTC. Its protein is CASSGQGYEQYF.

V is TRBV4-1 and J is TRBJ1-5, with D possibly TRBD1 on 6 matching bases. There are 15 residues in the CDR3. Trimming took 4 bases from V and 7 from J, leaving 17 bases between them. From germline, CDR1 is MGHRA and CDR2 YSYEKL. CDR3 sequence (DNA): TGCGCCAGCAGCCTTATCAGGGGAGTTGGCCAGCCCCAGCATTTT. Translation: CASSLIRGVGQPQHF.

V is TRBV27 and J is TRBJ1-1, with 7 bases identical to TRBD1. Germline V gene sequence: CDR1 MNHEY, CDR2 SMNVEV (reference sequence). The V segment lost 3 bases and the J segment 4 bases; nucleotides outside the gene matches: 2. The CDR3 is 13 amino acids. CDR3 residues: CASSFPGGTEAFF. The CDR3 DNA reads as TGTGCCAGCAGTTTTCCAGGGGGCACTGAAGCTTTCTTT.

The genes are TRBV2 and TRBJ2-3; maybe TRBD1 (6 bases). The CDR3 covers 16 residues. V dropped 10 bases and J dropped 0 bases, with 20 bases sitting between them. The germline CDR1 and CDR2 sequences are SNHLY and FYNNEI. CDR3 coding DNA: TGTGCCAACCTGGGGGCCAGCGGCCTTAGCACAGATACGCAGTATTTT. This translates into CANLGASGLSTDTQYF.

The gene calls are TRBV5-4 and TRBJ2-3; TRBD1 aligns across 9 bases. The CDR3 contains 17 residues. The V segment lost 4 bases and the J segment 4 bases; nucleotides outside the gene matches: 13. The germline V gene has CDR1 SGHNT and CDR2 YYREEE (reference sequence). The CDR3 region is CASSPTLIGQGPDTQYF. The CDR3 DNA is TGTGCCAGCAGCCCCACCCTCATTGGACAGGGGCCAGATACGCAGTATTTT.

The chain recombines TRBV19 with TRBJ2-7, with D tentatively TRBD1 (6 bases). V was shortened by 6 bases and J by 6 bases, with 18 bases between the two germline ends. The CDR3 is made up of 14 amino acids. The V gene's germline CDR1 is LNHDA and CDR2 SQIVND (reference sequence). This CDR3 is CASRDSNDFSEQYF. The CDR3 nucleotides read TGTGCCAGTAGGGACAGTAACGATTTTAGCGAGCAGTACTTC. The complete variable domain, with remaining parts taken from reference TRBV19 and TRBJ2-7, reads DGGITQSPKYLFRKEGQNVTLSCEQNLNHDAMYWYRQDPGQGLRLIYYSQIVNDFQKGDIAEGYSVSREKKESFPLTVTSAQKNPTAFYLCASRDSNDFSEQYFGPGTRLTVT.

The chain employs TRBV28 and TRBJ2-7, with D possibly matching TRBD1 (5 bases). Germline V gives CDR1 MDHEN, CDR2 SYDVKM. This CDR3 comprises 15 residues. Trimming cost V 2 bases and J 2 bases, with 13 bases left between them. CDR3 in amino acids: CASSLARAPPYEQYF. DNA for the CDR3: TGTGCCAGCAGTTTAGCCAGGGCCCCTCCCTACGAGCAGTACTTC. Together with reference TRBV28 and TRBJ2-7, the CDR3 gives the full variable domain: DVKVTQSSRYLVKRTGEKVFLECVQDMDHENMFWYRQDPGLGLRLIYFSYDVKMKEKGDIPEGYSVSREKKERFSLILESASTNQTSMYLCASSLARAPPYEQYFGPGTRLTVT.

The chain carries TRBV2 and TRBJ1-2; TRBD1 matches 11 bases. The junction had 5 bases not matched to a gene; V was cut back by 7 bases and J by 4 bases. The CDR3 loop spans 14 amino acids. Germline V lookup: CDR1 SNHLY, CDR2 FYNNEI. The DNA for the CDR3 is TGTGCCAGCATCCCTGGGACAGGGGGCTATGGCTACACCTTC. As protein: CASIPGTGGYGYTF.

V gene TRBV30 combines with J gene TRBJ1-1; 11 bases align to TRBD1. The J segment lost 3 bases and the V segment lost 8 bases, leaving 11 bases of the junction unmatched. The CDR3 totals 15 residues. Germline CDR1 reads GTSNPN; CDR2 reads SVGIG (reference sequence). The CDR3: CALLDRGRGDTEAFF. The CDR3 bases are TGTGCCCTCTTGGACAGGGGGCGCGGGGACACTGAAGCTTTCTTT.

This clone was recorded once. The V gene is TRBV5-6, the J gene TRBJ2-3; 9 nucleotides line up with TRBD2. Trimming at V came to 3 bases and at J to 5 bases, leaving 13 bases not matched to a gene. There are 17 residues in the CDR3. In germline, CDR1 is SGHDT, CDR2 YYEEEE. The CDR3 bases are TGTGCCAGCAGCTCCCGACTGGGCGGGAGGGGGGTAGATACGCAGTATTTT. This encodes CASSSRLGGRGVDTQYF.

CDR3 sequence reads: CASSSGGGRSTDTQYF. Written as DNA, the CDR3 is TGTGCCAGCAGCTCGGGAGGGGGCCGTAGCACAGATACGCAGTATTTT. The rearrangement links TRBV5-4 to TRBJ2-3; D perhaps matches TRBD2 (8 bases). V gave up 3 bases and J gave up 0 bases, with 14 bases separating them. The CDR3 contains 16 residues. Germline assignment: CDR1 SGHNT and CDR2 YYREEE (reference sequence).

CDR3: CSVATSVGTEAFF. CDR3 DNA: TGCAGCGTGGCCACGTCCGTCGGGACTGAAGCTTTCTTT. This chain connects TRBV29-1 to TRBJ1-1; D is unresolved. CDR1 is SQVTM and CDR2 is ANQGSEA in the germline V gene. Trimming stripped 6 bases from V and 5 bases from J, with 16 bases between. The CDR3 extends over 13 amino acids. Based on the CDR3 plus reference TRBV29-1 and TRBJ1-1, the full variable domain is SAVISQKPSRDICQRGTSLTIQCQVDSQVTMMFWYRQQPGQSLTLIATANQGSEATYESGFVIDKFPISRPNLTFSTLTVSNMSPEDSSIYLCSVATSVGTEAFFGQGTRLTVV.

The CDR3 loop reads CASSRWREGHTGELFF. The CDR3 DNA is TGTGCCAGCTCGCGATGGCGGGAGGGTCACACCGGGGAGCTGTTTTTT. The genes are TRBV19 and TRBJ2-2; TRBD2 agrees at 9 bases. Germline V CDR1 and CDR2: LNHDA, SQIVND (reference sequence). Trimming removed 9 bases from V and 3 bases from J; junction bases left unmatched: 11. The CDR3 length is 16 residues.

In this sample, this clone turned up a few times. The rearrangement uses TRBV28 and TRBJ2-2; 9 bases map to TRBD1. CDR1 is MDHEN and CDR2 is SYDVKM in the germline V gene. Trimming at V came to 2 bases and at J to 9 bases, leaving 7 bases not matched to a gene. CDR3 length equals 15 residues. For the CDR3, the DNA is TGTGCCAGCAGTTTAACTGGACAGGGGTCCAGGGAGCTGTTTTTT. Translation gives CASSLTGQGSRELFF.

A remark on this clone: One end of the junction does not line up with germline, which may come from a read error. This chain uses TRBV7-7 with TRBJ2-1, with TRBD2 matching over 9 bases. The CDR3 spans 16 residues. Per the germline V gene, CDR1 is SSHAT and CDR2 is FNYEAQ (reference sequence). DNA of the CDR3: TGTGCTAGCAGCCCACCGGGACTAGCTGGCGGCAATGAGCAGTTCTTC. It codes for CASSPPGLAGGNEQFF.

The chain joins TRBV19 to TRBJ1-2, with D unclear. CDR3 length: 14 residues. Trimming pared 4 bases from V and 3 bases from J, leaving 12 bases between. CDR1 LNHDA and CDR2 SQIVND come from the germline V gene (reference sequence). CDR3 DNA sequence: TGTGCCAGTAGTAGGGGTCCCGGGGACTATGGCTACACCTTC. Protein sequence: CASSRGPGDYGYTF. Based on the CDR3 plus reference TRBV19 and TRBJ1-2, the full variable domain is DGGITQSPKYLFRKEGQNVTLSCEQNLNHDAMYWYRQDPGQGLRLIYYSQIVNDFQKGDIAEGYSVSREKKESFPLTVTSAQKNPTAFYLCASSRGPGDYGYTFGSGTRLTVV.

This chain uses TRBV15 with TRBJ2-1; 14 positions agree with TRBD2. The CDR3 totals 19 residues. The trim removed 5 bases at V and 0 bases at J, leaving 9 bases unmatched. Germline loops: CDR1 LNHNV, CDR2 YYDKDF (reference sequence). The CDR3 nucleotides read TGTGCCACCAGCCCCGGGACTAGCGGGAGCGACAGCTCCTACAATGAGCAGTTCTTC. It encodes CATSPGTSGSDSSYNEQFF. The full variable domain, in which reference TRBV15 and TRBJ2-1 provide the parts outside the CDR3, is DAMVIQNPRYQVTQFGKPVTLSCSQTLNHNVMYWYQQKSSQAPKLLFHYYDKDFNNEADTPDNFQSRRPNTSFCFLDIRSPGLGDTAMYLCATSPGTSGSDSSYNEQFFGPGTRLTVL.

The CDR3 DNA sequence: TGTGCCAGCAGTCCTCAGGGGCTTTCGAACACTGAAGCTTTCTTT. Its protein is CASSPQGLSNTEAFF. The chain has TRBV6-5 and TRBJ1-1; maybe TRBD1 (6 bases). CDR1 and CDR2 (germline): MNHEY, SVGAGI. The CDR3 has 15 residues. V lost 5 bases and J 1 base, leaving 14 bases between the germline ends.

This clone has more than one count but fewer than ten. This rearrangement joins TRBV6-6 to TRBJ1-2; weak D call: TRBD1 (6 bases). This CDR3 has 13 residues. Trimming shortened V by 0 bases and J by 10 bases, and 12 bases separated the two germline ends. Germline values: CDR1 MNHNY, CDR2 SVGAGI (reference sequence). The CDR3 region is CASSYSGGDVYTF. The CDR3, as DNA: TGTGCCAGCAGTTACTCAGGGGGTGATGTCTACACCTTC.

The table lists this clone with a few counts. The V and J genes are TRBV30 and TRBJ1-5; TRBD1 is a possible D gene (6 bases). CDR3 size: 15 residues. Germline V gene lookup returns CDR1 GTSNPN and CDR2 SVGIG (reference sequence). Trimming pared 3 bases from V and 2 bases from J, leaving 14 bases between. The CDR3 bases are TGTGCCTGGAGCCTCGGGGGGCGCGGCAATCAGCCCCAGCATTTT. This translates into CAWSLGGRGNQPQHF.

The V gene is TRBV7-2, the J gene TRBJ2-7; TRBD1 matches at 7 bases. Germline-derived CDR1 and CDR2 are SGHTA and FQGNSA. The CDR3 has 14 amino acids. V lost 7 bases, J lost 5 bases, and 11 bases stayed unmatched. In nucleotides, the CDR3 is TGTGCCAGCAACCCAAGGACAGGTTCGGACGAGCAGTACTTC. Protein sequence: CASNPRTGSDEQYF.

The CDR3 loop reads CASSLFGVDYEQYF. In nucleotides, the CDR3 is TGTGCCAGCAGTTTATTCGGGGTGGACTACGAGCAGTACTTC. The chain links TRBV28 to TRBJ2-7, with TRBD2 as a possible D gene (5 bases). CDR1 and CDR2 from the germline V gene are MDHEN and SYDVKM. The CDR3 loop spans 14 amino acids. V was cut by 1 base and J by 3 bases, with 10 bases left in between.